This TCR beta chain was found in a study of T cells in Graves' hyperthyroidism and ophthalmopathy. Using RNA transcripts as the source, TCR beta CDR3 regions were amplified. The HTBI primer set served for first-round RT-PCR of the TCR CDR3. TCRdb passed the multiplex PCR reads through MiXCR, listing each CDR3 protein once. The table includes a few hundred thousand distinct CDR3 sequences, roughly 20% detected once. The length of the CDR3 is 13 residues. Trimming cost V 2 bases and J 5 bases, with 9 bases left between them. This clonotype was seen a few times. The sequence was obtained from a man aged 18 to 30 with Graves' hyperthyroidism. This rearrangement joins TRBV12-3 or TRBV12-4 to TRBJ1-2; no reliable D call. Sequencing input: blood. The CDR3 region has the DNA TGTGCCAGCAGTTTAACCAGAGATTATGGCTACACCTTC. It specifies CASSLTRDYGYTF.